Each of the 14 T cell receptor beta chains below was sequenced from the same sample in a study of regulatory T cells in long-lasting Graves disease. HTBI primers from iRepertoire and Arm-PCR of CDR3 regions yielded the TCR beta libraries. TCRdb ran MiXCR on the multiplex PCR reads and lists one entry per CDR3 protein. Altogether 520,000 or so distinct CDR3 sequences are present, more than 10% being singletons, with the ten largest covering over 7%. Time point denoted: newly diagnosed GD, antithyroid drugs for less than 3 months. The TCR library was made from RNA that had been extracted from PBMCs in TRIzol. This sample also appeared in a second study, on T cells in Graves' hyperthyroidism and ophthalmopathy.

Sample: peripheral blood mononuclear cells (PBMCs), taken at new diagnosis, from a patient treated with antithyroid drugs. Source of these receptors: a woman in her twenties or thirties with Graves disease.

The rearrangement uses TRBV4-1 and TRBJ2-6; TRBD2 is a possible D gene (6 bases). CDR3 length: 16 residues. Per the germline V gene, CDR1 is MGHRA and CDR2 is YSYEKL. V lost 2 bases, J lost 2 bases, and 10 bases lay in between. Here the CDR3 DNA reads TGCGCCAGCAGCCAATGGGGGGAAACTGGGGCCAACGTCCTGACTTTC. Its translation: CASSQWGETGANVLTF.

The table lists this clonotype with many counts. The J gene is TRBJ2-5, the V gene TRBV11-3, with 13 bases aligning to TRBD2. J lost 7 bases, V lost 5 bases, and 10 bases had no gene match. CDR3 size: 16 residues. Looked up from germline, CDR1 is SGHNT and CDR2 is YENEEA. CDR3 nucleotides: TGTGCCAGCAGCCCAGGGACTAGCGGGACCCCATTGACCCAGTACTTC. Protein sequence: CASSPGTSGTPLTQYF.

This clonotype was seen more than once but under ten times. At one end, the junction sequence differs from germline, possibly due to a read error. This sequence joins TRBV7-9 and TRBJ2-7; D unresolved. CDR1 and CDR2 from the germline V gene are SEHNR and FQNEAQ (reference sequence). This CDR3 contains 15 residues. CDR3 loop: CASSLARVTSNEQYF. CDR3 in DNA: TGTGCCAGCAGCTTAGCTCGCGTTACCTCCAACGAGCAGTACTTC.

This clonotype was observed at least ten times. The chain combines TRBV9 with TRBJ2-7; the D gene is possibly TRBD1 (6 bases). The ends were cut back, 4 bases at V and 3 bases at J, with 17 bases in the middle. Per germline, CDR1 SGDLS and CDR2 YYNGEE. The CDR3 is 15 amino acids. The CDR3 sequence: CASSPRQDPNYEQYF. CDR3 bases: TGTGCCAGCAGCCCCCGACAGGACCCAAACTACGAGCAGTACTTC.

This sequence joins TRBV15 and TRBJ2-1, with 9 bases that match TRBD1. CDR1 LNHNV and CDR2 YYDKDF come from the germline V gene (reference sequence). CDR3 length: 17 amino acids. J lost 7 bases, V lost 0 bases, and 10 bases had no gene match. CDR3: CATSRERDRDLTNEQFF. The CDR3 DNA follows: TGTGCCACCAGCAGAGAACGGGACAGGGATTTAACAAATGAGCAGTTCTTC. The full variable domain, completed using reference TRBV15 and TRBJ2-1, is DAMVIQNPRYQVTQFGKPVTLSCSQTLNHNVMYWYQQKSSQAPKLLFHYYDKDFNNEADTPDNFQSRRPNTSFCFLDIRSPGLGDTAMYLCATSRERDRDLTNEQFFGPGTRLTVL.

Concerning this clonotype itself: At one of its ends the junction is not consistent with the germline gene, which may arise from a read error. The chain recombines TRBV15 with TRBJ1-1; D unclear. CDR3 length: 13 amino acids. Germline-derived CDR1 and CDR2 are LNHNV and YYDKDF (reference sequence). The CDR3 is CATSGQLNAEAFF. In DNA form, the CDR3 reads TGTGCCACCAGCGGGCAACTGAACGCTGAAGCTTTCTTT.

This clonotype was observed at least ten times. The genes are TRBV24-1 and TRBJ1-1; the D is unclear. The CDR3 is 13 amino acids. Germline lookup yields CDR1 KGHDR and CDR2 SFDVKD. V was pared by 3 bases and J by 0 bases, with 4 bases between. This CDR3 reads CATSDPLNTEAFF. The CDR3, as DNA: TGTGCCACCAGTGATCCCCTGAACACTGAAGCTTTCTTT.

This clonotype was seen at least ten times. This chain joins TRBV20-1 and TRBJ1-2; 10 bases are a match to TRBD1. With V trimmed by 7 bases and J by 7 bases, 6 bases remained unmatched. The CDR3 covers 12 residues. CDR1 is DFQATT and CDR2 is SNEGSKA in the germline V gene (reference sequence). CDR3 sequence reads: CSVSRQGAGYTF. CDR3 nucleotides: TGCAGTGTTTCCCGACAGGGGGCTGGCTACACCTTC.

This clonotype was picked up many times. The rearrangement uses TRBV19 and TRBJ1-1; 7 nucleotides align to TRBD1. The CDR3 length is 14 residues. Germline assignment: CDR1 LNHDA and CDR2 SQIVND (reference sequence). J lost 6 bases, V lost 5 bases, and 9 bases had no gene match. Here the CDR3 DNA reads TGTGCCAGTAGTGTTGGACAGGAGAGAGCTGAAGCTTTCTTT. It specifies CASSVGQERAEAFF.

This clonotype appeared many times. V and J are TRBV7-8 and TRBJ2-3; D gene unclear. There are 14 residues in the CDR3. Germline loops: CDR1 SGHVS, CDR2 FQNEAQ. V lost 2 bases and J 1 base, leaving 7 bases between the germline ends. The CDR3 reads CASSLHAGTDTQYF. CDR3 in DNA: TGTGCCAGCAGCTTACATGCGGGCACAGATACGCAGTATTTT.

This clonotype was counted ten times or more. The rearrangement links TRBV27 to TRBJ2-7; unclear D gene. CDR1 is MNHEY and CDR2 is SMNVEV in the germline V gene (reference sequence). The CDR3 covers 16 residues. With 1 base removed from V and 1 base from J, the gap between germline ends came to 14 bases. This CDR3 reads CASSLYSGTESYEQYF. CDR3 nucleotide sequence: TGTGCCAGCAGTTTATATTCTGGCACTGAATCCTACGAGCAGTACTTC.

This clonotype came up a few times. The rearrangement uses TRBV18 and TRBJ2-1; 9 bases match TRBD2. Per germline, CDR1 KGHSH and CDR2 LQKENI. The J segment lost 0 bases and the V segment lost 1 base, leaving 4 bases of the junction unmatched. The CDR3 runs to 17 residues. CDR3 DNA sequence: TGTGCCAGCTCACCACTGACTAGCGGCAGCTCCTACAATGAGCAGTTCTTC. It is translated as CASSPLTSGSSYNEQFF.

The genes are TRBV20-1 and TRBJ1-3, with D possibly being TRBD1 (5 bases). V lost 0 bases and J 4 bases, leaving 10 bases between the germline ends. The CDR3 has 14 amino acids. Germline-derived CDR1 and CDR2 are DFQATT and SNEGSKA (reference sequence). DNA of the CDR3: TGCAGTGCTAGAGATGGCAGGGTGGGAAACACCATATATTTT. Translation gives CSARDGRVGNTIYF.

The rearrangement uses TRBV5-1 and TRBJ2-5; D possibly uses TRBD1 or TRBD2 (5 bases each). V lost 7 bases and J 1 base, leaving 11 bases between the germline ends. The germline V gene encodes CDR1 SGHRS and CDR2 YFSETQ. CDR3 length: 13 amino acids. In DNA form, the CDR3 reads TGCGCCAGCCGAACCGGGACCCAAGAGACCCAGTACTTC. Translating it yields CASRTGTQETQYF.